This TCR beta chain was sequenced during a study of Ad26.COV2.S vaccination and SARS-CoV-2 variants (dated by TCRdb to the early 2020s). Notes on the research overall: Donors in the vaccine arm were drawn from COV1001, a multicentre, randomized, double-blind, placebo-controlled phase I-IIa trial testing Ad26.COV2.S in healthy adults. Dosing of Ad26.COV2.S was intramuscular, at either 5x10^10 or 1x10^11 viral particles, delivered as one shot or as two shots spaced 56 days apart. The specificity and breadth of SARS-CoV-2-reactive T cell receptors after Ad26.COV2.S vaccination were assessed by TCRbeta repertoire sequencing. A total of some 30 samples were included in the TCR-sequenced set, comprising around 20 Ad26.COV2.S vaccine recipients, 5 placebo recipients and 8 SARS-CoV-2 convalescent individuals. Trial participants were randomized into five groups of five: low-dose or high-dose Ad26.COV2.S given once or twice, or placebo on both occasions. Investigators remained blinded to trial group allocation during experiments and outcome assessment. Overall study outcomes, separate from this receptor: The study was not powered to compare responses between vaccine doses or regimens. Higher spike-specific TCR breadth was observed in Ad26.COV2.S recipients than in placebo recipients (P = 0.0014). According to the authors, total T cell responses may have been underestimated by the TCR breadth and depth analyses. Comparable non-spike TCR breadth was observed between vaccine and placebo recipients, consistent with only spike being contained in the vaccine. After vaccination, spike-specific CD8+ and CD4+ T cell responses were reported to show substantial breadth.

Deletion took 2 bases off V and 1 base off J, with a span of 12 bases between the germline ends. Inclusive of the bounding cysteine and phenylalanine, the CDR3 is 16 residues long. Left in the record is the CDR3 DNA by itself, 48 bases read in frame from the first base. From a lookup of the germline V gene, CDR1 and CDR2 are SGHTA and FQGNSA. As to this clone: No antigen is known for it. One base away there is no much larger clone; base qualities are not given.

The treatment or condition label on this specimen signifies: around 19 received Ad26.COV2.S at low or high dose, single or two shots; about five received placebo; per-sample allocation not given. Repertoires of vaccine and placebo recipients were sequenced from samples taken on day 63 after the first injection. Cohort 1b enrolled about two dozen adults aged 18-55 years at a single site in Boston, USA, between 29 July and 7 August 2020. Ad26.COV2.S was a replication-incompetent adenovirus type 26 vector that expressed a prefusion-stabilized SARS-CoV-2 spike protein derived from the original Wuhan strain. TCRbeta CDR3 regions were sequenced with the immunoSEQ Assay. After extraction, genomic DNA underwent amplification by bias-controlled multiplex PCR, followed by high-throughput sequencing. Per the source publication's procedure: Collapsing and filtering of sequences were performed to quantify the absolute abundance of each unique TCRbeta CDR3 region. T cell fraction was estimated by normalization of TCRbeta template counts to usable DNA, with usable DNA being measured through amplification of reference genes present in all nucleated cells. Repertoire TCRs were annotated as SARS-CoV-2-specific when V gene, CDR3 amino acid sequence and J gene were exactly matched to a known reactive TCR set. MIRA supplied the reference SARS-CoV-2 TCR set, which was filtered for enrichment in COVID-19-positive ImmuneCODE repertoires so that public or cross-reactive TCRs were removed. Using the MIRA antigens, annotated TCRs were further analysed by specific ORF or by position within an ORF. Breadth was defined as the number of annotated unique rearrangements divided by the total number of unique productive rearrangements, and depth was defined as the summed frequency of the annotated unique rearrangements. Group comparisons of TCR breadth used two-sided Wilcoxon rank-sum tests. This immuneACCESS table, as held by TCRdb, lists in-frame sequences with V and J called but not all clones. Of the missing ones, under half trace to an unresolved V gene in checked studies; the others have no known cause. V, J and clone size are those of that table, while D and trimming were read from the DNA. The sample records about 350,000 clones, less than 90% of which are singletons. Approximately 5.9% of the sample lies in the top ten.

The receptor was derived from a person between 18 and 65 years old who received the Ad26.COV2.S COVID-19 vaccine or a placebo. The rearrangement combines TRBV7-2 with TRBJ2-1; TRBD1 is possibly the D segment (6 matching bases). The specimen comprised peripheral blood, sampled in a trial of Ad26.COV2.S vaccine versus placebo. The bases read TGTGCCAGCAGCTTAATCTCGCAGGGGTCCTACAATGAGCAGTTCTTC. This sequence encodes CASSLISQGSYNEQFF.